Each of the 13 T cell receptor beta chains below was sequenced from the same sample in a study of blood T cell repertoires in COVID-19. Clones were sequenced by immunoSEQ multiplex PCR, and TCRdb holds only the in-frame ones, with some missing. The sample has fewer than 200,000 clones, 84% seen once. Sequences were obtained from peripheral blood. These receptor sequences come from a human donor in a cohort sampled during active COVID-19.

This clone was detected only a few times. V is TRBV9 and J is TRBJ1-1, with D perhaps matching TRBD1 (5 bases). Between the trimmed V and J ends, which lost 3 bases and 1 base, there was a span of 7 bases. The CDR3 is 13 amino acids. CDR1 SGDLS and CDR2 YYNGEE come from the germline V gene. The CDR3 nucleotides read TGTGCCAGCAGCGCTGACAGGAACACTGAAGCTTTCTTT. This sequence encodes CASSADRNTEAFF.

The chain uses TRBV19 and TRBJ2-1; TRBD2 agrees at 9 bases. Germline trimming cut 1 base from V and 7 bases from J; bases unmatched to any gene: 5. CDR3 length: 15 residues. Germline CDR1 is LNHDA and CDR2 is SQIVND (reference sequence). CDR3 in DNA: TGTGCCAGTAGTATAGTGGCGGGGGGGCCGAATGAGCAGTTCTTC. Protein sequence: CASSIVAGGPNEQFF.

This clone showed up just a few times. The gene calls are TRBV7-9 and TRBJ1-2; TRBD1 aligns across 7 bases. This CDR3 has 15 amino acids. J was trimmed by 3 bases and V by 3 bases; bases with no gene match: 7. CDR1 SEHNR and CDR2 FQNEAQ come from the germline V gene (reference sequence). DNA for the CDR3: TGTGCCAGCAGCTTCTGGGAAGGGGGCCACTATGGCTACACCTTC. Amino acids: CASSFWEGGHYGYTF.

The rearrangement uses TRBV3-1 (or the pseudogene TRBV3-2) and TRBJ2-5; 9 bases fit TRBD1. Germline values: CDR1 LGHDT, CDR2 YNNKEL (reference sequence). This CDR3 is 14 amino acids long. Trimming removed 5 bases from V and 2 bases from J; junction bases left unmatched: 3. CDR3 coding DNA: TGTGCCAGCAGCTATGGGACAGGGCAAGAGACCCAGTACTTC. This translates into CASSYGTGQETQYF.

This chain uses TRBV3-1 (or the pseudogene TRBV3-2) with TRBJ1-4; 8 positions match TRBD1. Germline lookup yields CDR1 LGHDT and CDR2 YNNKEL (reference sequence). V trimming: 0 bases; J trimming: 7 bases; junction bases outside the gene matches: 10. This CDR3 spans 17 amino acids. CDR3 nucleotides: TGTGCCAGCAGCCAAGATGGCCTCAGGGGGCGCGGTGAAAAACTGTTTTTT. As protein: CASSQDGLRGRGEKLFF.

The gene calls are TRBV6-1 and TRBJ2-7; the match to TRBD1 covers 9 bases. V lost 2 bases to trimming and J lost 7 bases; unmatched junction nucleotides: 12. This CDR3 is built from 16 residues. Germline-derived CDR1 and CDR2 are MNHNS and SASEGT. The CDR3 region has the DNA TGTGCCAGCAGTGAATTAGTGGACAGGGGAAGTGCGGAGCAGTACTTC. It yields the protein CASSELVDRGSAEQYF.

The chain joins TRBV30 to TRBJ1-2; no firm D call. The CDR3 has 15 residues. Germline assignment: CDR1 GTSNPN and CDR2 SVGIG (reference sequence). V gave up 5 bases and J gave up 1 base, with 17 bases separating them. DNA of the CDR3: TGTGCCTGGGGCGGCGGGCTCCTGCATAACTATGGCTACACCTTC. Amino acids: CAWGGGLLHNYGYTF.

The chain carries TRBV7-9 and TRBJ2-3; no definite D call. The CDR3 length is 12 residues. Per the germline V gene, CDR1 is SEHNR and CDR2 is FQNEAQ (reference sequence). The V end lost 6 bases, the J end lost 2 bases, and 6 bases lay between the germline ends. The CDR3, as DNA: TGTGCCAGCAGGCTAGACACAGATACGCAGTATTTT. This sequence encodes CASRLDTDTQYF.

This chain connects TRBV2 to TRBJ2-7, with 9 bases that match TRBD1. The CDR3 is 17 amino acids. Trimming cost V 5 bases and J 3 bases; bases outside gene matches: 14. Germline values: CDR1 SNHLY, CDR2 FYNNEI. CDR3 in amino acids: CASSPSGQGWRYYEQYF. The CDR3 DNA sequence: TGTGCCAGCAGTCCCTCGGGACAGGGATGGCGGTACTACGAGCAGTACTTC.

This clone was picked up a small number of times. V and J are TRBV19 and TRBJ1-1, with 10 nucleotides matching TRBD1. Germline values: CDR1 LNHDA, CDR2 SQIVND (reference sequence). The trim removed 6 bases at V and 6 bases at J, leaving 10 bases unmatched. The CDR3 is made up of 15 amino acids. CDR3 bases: TGTGCCAGTAGCACTAACCCGGGACAGGGGTCTGAAGCTTTCTTT. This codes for CASSTNPGQGSEAFF.

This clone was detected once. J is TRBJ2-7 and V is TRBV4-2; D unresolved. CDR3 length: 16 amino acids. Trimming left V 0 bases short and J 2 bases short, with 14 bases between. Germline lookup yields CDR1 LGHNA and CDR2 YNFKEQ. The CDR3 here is CASSQDESQLAYEQYF. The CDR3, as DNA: TGTGCCAGCAGCCAAGATGAATCACAGCTCGCCTACGAGCAGTACTTC.

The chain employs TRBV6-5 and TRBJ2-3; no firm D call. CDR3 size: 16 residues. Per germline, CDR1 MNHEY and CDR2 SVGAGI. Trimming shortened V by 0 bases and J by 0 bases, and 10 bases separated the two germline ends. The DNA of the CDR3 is TGTGCCAGCAGTTACTCCCGCGCGGCCAGCACAGATACGCAGTATTTT. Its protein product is CASSYSRAASTDTQYF.

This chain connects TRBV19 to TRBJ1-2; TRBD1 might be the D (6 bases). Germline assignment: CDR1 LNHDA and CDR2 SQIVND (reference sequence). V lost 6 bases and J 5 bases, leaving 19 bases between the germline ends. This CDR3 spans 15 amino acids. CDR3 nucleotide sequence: TGTGCCAGTAGAGAGGGAGGGGGGGCGAGTTATGGCTACACCTTC. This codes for CASREGGGASYGYTF.